This T cell receptor beta chain stems from a study of cytomegalovirus exposure and HLA in healthy donors (dated by TCRdb to about 2017). About the full investigation: In an earlier analysis of 550 to 750 of the donors, around 290 Gb of sequence data and 100 million or so unique TCR beta sequences from about 190 million T cells were reported. To decide whether each TCR beta V gene segment behaved as functional or pseudogenic, an earlier analysis of fewer than 750 of the donors relied on high-throughput TCR beta sequencing. In addition to the first cohort of around 670 subjects, a separate validation cohort of approximately 130 different subjects was used. All discovery cohort repertoires had been generated on a single sequencing platform. Class I and class II HLA loci were covered by the typing at four-digit resolution. High-throughput TCR immunosequencing, statistical association of individual TCRs with disease status, and machine learning were combined to predict cytomegalovirus infection status. In the later analysis, no new phenotypic data were used to find candidate immune exposures; instead, reliance was placed on TCR beta sequences and their occurrence across donors. A later genetic analysis used genome-wide SNP genotypes for about 65% of the roughly 700 donors, treating that subset as a discovery cohort. Among approximately 370 genotyped donors of the cohort, an average of around 220,000 unique TCR beta nucleotide sequences was sequenced per donor, of which about 18% were non-productive. The number of typed donors differed by locus: about 629-630 for A, B, C, DRB1 and DQB1; 500 to 550 for DQA1; around 610 for DPA1; and around 470 for DPB1. The study was designed to test whether signatures of past pathogen exposure could be identified by cataloging public T cell receptors. The study used immunosequencing to profile the T cell repertoires of more than 650 subjects and linked those repertoires to cytomegalovirus serostatus. To study patterns of TCR occurrence, a later analysis re-analyzed previously published TCR beta repertoires from 666 donors and added high-resolution HLA genotyping. Alongside the repertoire data, information on donor age, sex, ethnicity and CMV serostatus was compiled. About five DR-DQ haplotypes were treated as single units for association and clustering because of strong linkage in the cohort. An early release that covered about 640 HLA-typed donors contained about 290 gigabases of sequencing data and some 87 million unique TCR sequences. The genetic ancestry cluster associated with self-reported Caucasian donors included about 84% of the roughly 360 genotyped donors.

CDR3 length: 14 amino acids, cysteine to phenylalanine. Of all the DNA, just the CDR3 is kept, 42 bases in frame from base 1. The V and J ends are trimmed by 0 bases and 6 bases, leaving 13 bases between them. CDR1 and CDR2 are drawn from the germline V gene: SGDLS, YYNGEE. Beyond this particular receptor, the publication reports: A later analysis associated roughly 17,000 TCR beta sequences with specific HLA alleles at a false discovery rate of 0.05. A further reported finding was that TCR beta sequences accurately predicted the HLA-A and HLA-B alleles for most subjects in the first cohort. In a later analysis, TCR association rates were found to vary across HLA loci, with the most associated TCRs seen for DRB1 alleles and the fewest for HLA-C alleles. A later analysis reported that several top co-occurrence clusters appeared linked to parvovirus B19, influenza, CMV and Epstein-Barr virus. Because some donors lacked HLA typing at each locus, the association tests relied only on the typed subset. Sequencing depth was assumed to be roughly uniform across donors in the presence/absence analyses, though that assumption may not hold. When HLA alleles, especially DR and DQ, strongly co-occurred, TCR associations were difficult to assign to individual alleles. While some public TCRs were present in many individuals, most TCR sequences turned up only very rarely across donors. Broadly in line with IMGT annotations, most TCR beta V segments showed up in productive rearrangements about 90% or about 30% of the time in an earlier analysis of a few hundred of the donors. Correlated functional status among segregating V segments might be attributable to linkage disequilibrium, but an unknown experimental factor could not be ruled out. In a later analysis, most CMV-associated TCR beta chains were found to appear HLA-restricted, with HLA associations seemingly driven largely by CMV exposure. The study listed 150 to 200 TCR beta chains as associated with cytomegalovirus. According to a later genetic analysis, donors in an Asian-associated ancestry cluster had fewer N-insertions in productive TCRs than the roughly 660-donor mean. In a later genetic analysis, a missense DCLRE1C variant was associated with V-gene and J-gene trimming of TCR beta chains, and the association was replicated in an independent cohort. For the cohort, immune exposure information was limited to CMV serostatus. A few of the identified cytomegalovirus-associated TCR beta chains were confirmed in vitro to be specific for cytomegalovirus antigens. Because the 87-base-pair reads could not distinguish some IMGT-functional V segments, including TRBV6-2 and TRBV6-3, those segments were excluded. Because counts were too low, fewer than 20 rarely observed V segments, including chromosome 9 orphons, were excluded from the earlier analysis of around 640 of the donors. The classifier was reported to diagnose cytomegalovirus status with high specificity and sensitivity in both the original and validation cohorts. Compared with equally common non-associated chains, HLA-associated TCR beta chains in a later analysis were more clonally expanded and had lower generation probabilities. The authors suggested that the approach could potentially be generalized to other disease states and immunological phenotypes. Only TCR beta chains were sequenced in this cohort, and the absence of alpha or paired-chain data limited detectable features. A group of highly shared sequence variants was considered likely to be a technical artifact of the sequencing pipeline.

In total, approximately 690 healthy bone marrow donors made up the cohort. At the time of sampling, all cohort members were nominally healthy, though unrecorded immune exposures were likely present. The donor tested CMV seronegative and was one of the 352 seronegative cohort members. A peripheral blood sample was collected from each donor, and TCR beta sequencing was performed on peripheral blood mononuclear cells. Genomic DNA was extracted from the blood cell samples with the Qiagen DNeasy Blood Extraction Kit. A note on this clone: This receptor's antigen is unknown. No much larger clone is present one base from it, and per-base qualities are unavailable.

Library generation was performed with the immunoSEQ multiplex PCR assay. The multiplex PCR relied on a mix of 60 forward primers for TCR Vbeta segments and 13 reverse primers for TCR Jbeta segments. The CDR3 region of rearranged TCR beta genes was amplified from genomic DNA by a multiplex PCR assay. Amplified TCR beta libraries were sequenced as 87-base-pair reads on the Illumina HiSeq System. For the original study's pipeline: A later analysis counted tens of millions of unique TCR beta chains across the 690 or so repertoires, and some 11 million of these chains were shared by at least two donors. Raw reads were error-corrected and collapsed into unique sequences with a nearest-neighbor algorithm that merged closely related sequences to remove PCR and sequencing errors. To assign V, D and J gene segments, CDR3 sequences were aligned to IMGT reference sequences. For a sequence to be retained, a match of at least six nucleotides was required to both a V gene segment and a J gene segment. A rearrangement counted as productive if the CDR3 had no stop codons and remained in frame with V and J, and every other rearrangement counted as non-productive. CDR3 was defined by IMGT convention, running from the second conserved V-encoded cysteine to the conserved J-encoded phenylalanine. The earlier analysis of 587 of the donors excluded sequences that lacked an unambiguous match to a single V gene segment. In an earlier analysis of some 590 of the donors, a V segment was called functional when productive rearrangements were above 56.7%, and segregating when the standard deviation between donors exceeded 5%. A statistical classification framework was built for diagnosing cytomegalovirus status from the catalog of TCR beta chain sequences. In a later analysis, TCR nucleotide sequences were compared against IMGT/GENE-DB human TR gene sequences so that V and J genes could be assigned. The TCRdist pipeline was used in a later analysis to assign CDR3 sequences and most-parsimonious VDJ recombination scenarios. In a later analysis, each TCR beta chain was defined by its CDR3 amino acid sequence together with its V-gene family, and reads without a unique V-gene family were excluded. As a way to deal with suspected cross-contamination and a sequencing artifact, a later analysis dropped under 600 nucleotide sequences that were highly shared and had low generation probability. In a later analysis, a clonal expansion index was calculated for each public chain from normalized within-repertoire ranks of inferred template counts. A later analysis computed generation probabilities with a VDJ recombination model fitted to out-of-frame rearrangements, and checked the results against IGoR. A later analysis scored TCR-TCR, TCR-HLA and TCR-CMV co-occurrence with hypergeometric tests, applying a repertoire-size bias correction to TCR pairs. False discovery rates were estimated in a later analysis by permuting HLA or CMV assignments 20 times. In a later analysis, co-occurring TCRs were grouped with DBSCAN, and TCRdist sequence similarity was added when clustering was performed within HLA-allele-positive subsets. Repertoires with fewer than 30,000 or more than 120,000 public chains were left out of co-occurrence clustering, as were about 5 repertoires with anomalous nucleotide sharing. What TCRdb holds here is the immuneACCESS table cut down to in-frame rearrangements. Part of the clones is not present; checked against another copy, under half of the missing clones reflect an unresolved V gene, and the others are unexplained. V and J calls and clone size are as listed in that table; D and trimming were resolved from the DNA. The sample table lists some 130,000 clones, around 82% of them with a count of one. The top ten hold 1.2% of the sample.

The V and J segments used are TRBV9 and TRBJ2-7, with TRBD1 tentatively as D gene (6 bases match). The sequence was obtained from a man aged 45-65 years in good health and CMV-seronegative. Sample: PBMCs. The CDR3 sequence is CASSVGTDLSEQYF. At the DNA level, the sequence is TGTGCCAGCAGCGTAGGGACAGATCTATCCGAGCAGTACTTC. Reference TRBV9 and TRBJ2-7 genes cover what lies past the CDR3, so the full variable domain is DSGVTQTPKHLITATGQRVTLRCSPRSGDLSVYWYQQSLDQGLQFLIQYYNGEERAKGNILERFSAQQFPDLHSELNLSSLELGDSALYFCASSVGTDLSEQYFGPGTRLTVT.